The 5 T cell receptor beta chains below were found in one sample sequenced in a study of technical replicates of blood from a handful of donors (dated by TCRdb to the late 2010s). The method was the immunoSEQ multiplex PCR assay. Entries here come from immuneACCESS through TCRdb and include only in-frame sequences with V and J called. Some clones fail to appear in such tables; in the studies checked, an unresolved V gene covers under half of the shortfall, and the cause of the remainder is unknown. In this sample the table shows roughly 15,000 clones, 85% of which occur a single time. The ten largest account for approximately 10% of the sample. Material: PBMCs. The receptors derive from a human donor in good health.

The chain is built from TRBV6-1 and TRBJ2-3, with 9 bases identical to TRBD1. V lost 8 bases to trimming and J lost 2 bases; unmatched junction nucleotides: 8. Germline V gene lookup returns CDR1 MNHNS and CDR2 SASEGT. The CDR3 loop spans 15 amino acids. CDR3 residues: CASCRQGVTTDTQYF. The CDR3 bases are TGTGCCAGCTGTCGACAGGGGGTGACCACAGATACGCAGTATTTT.

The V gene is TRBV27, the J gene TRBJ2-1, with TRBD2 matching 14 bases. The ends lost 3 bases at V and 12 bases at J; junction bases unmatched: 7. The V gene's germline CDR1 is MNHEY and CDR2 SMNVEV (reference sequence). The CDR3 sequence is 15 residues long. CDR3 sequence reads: CASSFLTSGRGGQFF. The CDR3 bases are TGTGCCAGCAGTTTCTTGACTAGCGGGAGGGGGGGGCAGTTCTTC.

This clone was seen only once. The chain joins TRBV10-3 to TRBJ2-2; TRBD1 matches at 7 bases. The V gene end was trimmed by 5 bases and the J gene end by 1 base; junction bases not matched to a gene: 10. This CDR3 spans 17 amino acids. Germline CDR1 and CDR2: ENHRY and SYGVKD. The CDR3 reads CAISRGQPGQNTGELFF. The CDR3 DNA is TGTGCCATCAGTAGGGGGCAACCGGGACAGAACACCGGGGAGCTGTTTTTT.

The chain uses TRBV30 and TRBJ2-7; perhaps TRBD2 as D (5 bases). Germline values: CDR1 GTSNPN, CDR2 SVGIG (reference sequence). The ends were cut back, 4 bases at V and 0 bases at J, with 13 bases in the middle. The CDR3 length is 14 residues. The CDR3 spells CAWKADAYSYEQYF. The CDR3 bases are TGTGCCTGGAAAGCGGACGCTTACTCCTACGAGCAGTACTTC.

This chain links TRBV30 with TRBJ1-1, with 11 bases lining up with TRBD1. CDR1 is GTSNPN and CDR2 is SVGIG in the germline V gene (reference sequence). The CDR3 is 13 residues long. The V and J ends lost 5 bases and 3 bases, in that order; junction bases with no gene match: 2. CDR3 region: CAWGTGGYTEAFF. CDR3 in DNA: TGTGCCTGGGGGACAGGGGGGTACACTGAAGCTTTCTTT.